This entry concerns a single TCR beta chain. The antigen it recognizes is unknown. Within one base of it there is no much larger clone, and no base qualities were kept. The sample's time point label, decoded: approximately 2 years on ibrutinib. For TCR beta library preparation, approximately 2 micrograms of genomic DNA were extracted from the cryopreserved PBMCs. High-throughput TCR beta sequencing was performed on longitudinal blood samples from CLL patients receiving ibrutinib monotherapy. The patients were enrolled in a single-center, open-label phase 2 trial of ibrutinib monotherapy. Each clonotype received, on average, 10x coverage in deep resolution sequencing performed on a MiSeq, where the target depth lay between 1 in 1 million and 1 in 200,000 T cells. TCR beta libraries were generated with the immunoSEQ hsTCRB Kit. For the original study's pipeline: Data were analyzed with ImmunoSEQ Data Assistant and ImmunoSEQ Analyzer, with V, D and J genes assigned per IMGT definitions. Clonality was computed as one minus normalized Shannon entropy of productive rearrangement frequencies, ranging from 0 to 1. Public clonotype analysis was restricted to overrepresented clonotypes comprising at least 0.05% of each patient's repertoire. Thirteen age-matched healthy donor repertoires from immuneACCESS served as clonality controls. TCRdb's version of the immuneACCESS table is confined to in-frame rearrangements and falls short of the full clone set. An unresolved V gene accounts for under half of the shortfall where checked; the remainder is of unknown origin. The V and J calls and clone size are taken from that table; D and trimming were inferred from the DNA. Within this sample are fewer than 200,000 clones, with about four fifths of them counted one time only. About 4.6% of the sample rests with the top ten.

This specimen comes from a study of cytotoxic CD8 clonotypes in ibrutinib-treated CLL (dated by TCRdb to the early 2020s). Study-wide context: In this cohort, approximately 15 patients were treatment-naive and some 10 were relapsed/refractory, while around 18 had unmutated IGHV. Responses were partial in roughly 25 patients and complete in 2; after median approximately 69 months follow-up, approximately 15 stayed in remission and approximately 12 progressed. Response samples were taken after a median of roughly eleven months on treatment, ranging from roughly 6 to 36 months. On average, each sample had roughly 230,000 productive templates and more than 85,000 productive rearrangements. Of the 90 or so participants in the trial, roughly 25 had longitudinal samples available. Cryopreserved peripheral blood mononuclear cells were collected at three points: before therapy, at response, and at either sustained remission or disease progression. Every sample from remission and from progressive disease was obtained while the patients were still on ibrutinib.

The research as a whole found: Public clonotypes were rare and either contracted or stayed stable during treatment, and the rise in clonality at ibrutinib response reflected the expansion of private clonotypes. At ibrutinib response clonality went up, during sustained remission it held steady, and at progression it dropped back toward baseline. Baseline clonality was found to be higher than that of age-matched healthy donors and was strongly correlated with circulating CD8+ T-cell counts. Sampling times were not matched between sustained-remission and progressing patients, and lymph node repertoires were not studied.

The TCR originated in a human donor with chronic lymphocytic leukemia. Sequenced material: PBMCs, taken after 24 months of ibrutinib treatment.

The nucleotides are TGCGCCAGCAATTATCTAGTCTACGAGCAGTACTTC. Its coded protein is CASNYLVYEQYF. The V and J segments used are TRBV4-3 and TRBJ2-7, with no confidently assigned D gene. The V end loses 7 bases and the J end loses 3 bases, and a stretch of 10 bases separates them. CDR1 and CDR2, per the germline V gene, are LGHNA and YSLEER. From its cysteine to its phenylalanine, the CDR3 spans 12 amino acids. This entry keeps only the CDR3 DNA: 36 bases, framed from base 1.